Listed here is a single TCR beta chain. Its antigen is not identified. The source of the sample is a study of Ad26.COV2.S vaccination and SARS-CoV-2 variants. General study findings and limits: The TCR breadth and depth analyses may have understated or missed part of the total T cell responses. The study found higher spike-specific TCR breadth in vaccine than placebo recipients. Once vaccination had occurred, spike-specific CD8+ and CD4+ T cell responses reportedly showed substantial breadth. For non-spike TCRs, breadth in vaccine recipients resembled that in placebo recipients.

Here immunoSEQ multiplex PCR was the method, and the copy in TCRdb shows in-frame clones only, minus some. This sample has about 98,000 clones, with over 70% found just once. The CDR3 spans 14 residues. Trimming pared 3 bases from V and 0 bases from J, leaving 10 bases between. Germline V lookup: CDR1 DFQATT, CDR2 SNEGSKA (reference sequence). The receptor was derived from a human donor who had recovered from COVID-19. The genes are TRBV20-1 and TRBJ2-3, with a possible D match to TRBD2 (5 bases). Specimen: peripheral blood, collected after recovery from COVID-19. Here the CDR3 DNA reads TGCAGTGCTAGTAAAGGCGGGAGCACAGATACGCAGTATTTT. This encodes CSASKGGSTDTQYF.